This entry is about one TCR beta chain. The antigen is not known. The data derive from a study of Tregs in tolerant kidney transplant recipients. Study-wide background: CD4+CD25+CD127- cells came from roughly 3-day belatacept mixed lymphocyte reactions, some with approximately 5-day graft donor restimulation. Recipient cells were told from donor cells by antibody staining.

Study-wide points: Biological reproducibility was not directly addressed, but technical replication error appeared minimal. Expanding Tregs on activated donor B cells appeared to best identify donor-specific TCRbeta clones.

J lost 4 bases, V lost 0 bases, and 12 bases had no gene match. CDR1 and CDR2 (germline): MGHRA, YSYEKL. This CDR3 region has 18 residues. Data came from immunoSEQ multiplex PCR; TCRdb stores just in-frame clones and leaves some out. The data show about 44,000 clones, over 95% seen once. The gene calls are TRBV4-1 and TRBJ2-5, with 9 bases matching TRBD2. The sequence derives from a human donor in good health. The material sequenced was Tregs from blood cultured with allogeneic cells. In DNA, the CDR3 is TGCGCCAGCAGCCAAGAACGGTGGGCTAGCGGGATTGGAGAGACCCAGTACTTC. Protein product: CASSQERWASGIGETQYF.